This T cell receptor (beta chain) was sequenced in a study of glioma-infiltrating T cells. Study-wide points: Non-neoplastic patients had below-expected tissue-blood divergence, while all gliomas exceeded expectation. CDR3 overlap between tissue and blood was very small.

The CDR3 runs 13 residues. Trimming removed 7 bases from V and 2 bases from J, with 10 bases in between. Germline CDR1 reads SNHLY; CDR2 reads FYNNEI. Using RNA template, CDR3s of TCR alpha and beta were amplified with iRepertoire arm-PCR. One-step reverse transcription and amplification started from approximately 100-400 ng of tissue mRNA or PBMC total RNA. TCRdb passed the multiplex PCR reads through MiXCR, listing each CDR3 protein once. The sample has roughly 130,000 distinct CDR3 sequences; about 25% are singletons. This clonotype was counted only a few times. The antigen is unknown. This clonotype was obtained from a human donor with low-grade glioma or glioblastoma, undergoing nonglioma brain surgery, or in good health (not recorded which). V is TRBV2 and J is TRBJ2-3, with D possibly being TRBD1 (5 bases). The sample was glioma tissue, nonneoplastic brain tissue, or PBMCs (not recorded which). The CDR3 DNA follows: TGTGCCAGCAATAAACAGGACACAGATACGCAGTATTTT. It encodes CASNKQDTDTQYF.